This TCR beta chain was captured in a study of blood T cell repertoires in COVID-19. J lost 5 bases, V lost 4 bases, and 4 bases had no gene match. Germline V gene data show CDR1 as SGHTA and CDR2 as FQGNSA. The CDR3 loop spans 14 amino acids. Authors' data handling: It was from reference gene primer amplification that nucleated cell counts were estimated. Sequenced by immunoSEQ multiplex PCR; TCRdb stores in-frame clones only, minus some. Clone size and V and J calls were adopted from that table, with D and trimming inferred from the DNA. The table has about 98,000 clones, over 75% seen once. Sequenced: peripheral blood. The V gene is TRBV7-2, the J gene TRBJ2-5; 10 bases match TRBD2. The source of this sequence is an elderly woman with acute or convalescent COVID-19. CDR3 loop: CASSSGLAYETQYF. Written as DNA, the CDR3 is TGTGCCAGCAGCTCGGGACTAGCGTACGAGACCCAGTACTTC. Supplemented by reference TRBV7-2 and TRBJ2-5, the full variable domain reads GAGVSQSPSNKVTEKGKDVELRCDPISGHTALYWYRQSLGQGLEFLIYFQGNSAPDKSGLPSDRFSAERTGGSVSTLTIQRTQQEDSAVYLCASSSGLAYETQYFGPGTRLLVL.